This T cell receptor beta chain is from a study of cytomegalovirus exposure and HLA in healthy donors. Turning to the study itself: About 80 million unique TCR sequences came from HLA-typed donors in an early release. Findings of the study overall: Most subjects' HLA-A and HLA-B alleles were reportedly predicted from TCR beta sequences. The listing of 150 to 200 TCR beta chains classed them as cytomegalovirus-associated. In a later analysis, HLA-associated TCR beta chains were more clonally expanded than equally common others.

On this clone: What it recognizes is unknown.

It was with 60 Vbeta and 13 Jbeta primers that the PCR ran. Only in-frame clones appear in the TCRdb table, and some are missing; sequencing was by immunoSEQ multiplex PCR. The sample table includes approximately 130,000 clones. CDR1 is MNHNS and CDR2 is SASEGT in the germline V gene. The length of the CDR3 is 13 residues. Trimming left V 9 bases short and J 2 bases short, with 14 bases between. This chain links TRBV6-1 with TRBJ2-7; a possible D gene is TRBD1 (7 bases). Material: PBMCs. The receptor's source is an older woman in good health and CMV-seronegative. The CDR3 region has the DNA TGTGCCAGTCGGGGGACAGCACCCTACGAGCAGTACTTC. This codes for CASRGTAPYEQYF.